What follows is one TCR beta chain and its context. This entry comes from a study of T cell changes during pregnancy in multiple sclerosis. The CDR3 totals 12 residues. Trimming took off 1 base at V and 7 bases at J, with 7 bases between the two ends. Germline V gives CDR1 SGHAT, CDR2 FQNNGV. Using immunoSEQ multiplex PCR, the repertoire was profiled, and TCRdb retains in-frame clones only, with some absent. This table has 50,000 or so clones, over 75% appearing once. The sequence was collected from a female donor with multiple sclerosis, enrolled in a pregnancy study. V gene TRBV11-2 combines with J gene TRBJ1-1; unclear D gene. Sequencing used CD8+ T cells from peripheral blood mononuclear cells, obtained in the second trimester of pregnancy. CDR3 nucleotides: TGTGCCAGCAGCTTAGTAGGAGGTGAAGCTTTCTTT. Protein product: CASSLVGGEAFF.